The entry that follows covers one TCR beta chain sequence. The specificity of this receptor is unknown. No much larger clone exists at a distance of one base, and base qualities are not known. TCR CDR3 regions were amplified from genomic DNA by multiplex PCR using the deep immunoSEQ assay. For each cell subset, the extracted genomic DNA was distributed evenly across all wells of several immunoSEQ 96-well plates, and each plate served as one replicate. For sorted subsets, 200 ng of genomic DNA, equivalent to 25,000 to 35,000 T cell genomes, went into each replicate PCR. Purified libraries were quantified with a Qubit 3.0 fluorometer, sized on a Bioanalyzer 2100, and re-quantified with the KAPA Library Quantification kit. A separate single-read 150-cycle Illumina NextSeq 550 flow cell was used to sequence each immunoSEQ 96-well plate. The original pipeline was this. Because the immunoSEQ output held only junctional sequences and lacked quality scores, the filtering could not match the filtering applied to full-length reads. Sequences were annotated with PyIR, a Python wrapper for IgBLAST v1.9, and V/J genes and CDR3 were assigned using IMGT germline references. Reads with weak V/J assignments (E-value above 1e-6), missing CDR3, stop codons, out-of-frame junctions, or ambiguous translated residues were removed. V3J clonotypes were defined as sequences sharing an identical inferred V gene, J gene, and CDR3 amino acid sequence. To compute the percentage overlap between repertoires, the number of shared unique clonotypes was divided by the size of the smaller repertoire. Richness of each repertoire was evaluated using RTK rarefaction, the Chao1 estimator, and Recon v2.1 estimates of unobserved clonotypes. Generation probabilities for all TCRbeta clonotypes obtained by the gDNA method from a handful of donors were computed using OLGA. The source is immuneACCESS, and TCRdb retained only in-frame sequences with V and J called. Part of the clones is not carried over; for the studies checked, unresolved V genes explain less than half of this, and the remainder is unexplained. Clone size and V and J calls were adopted from that table, with D and trimming inferred from the DNA. Recorded for this sample are about 2.1 million clones; 90% to 95% of them occurred a single time. 1.5% to 2% of the sample comes from the top ten.

For the CD8 naive samples, CD45RO-negative cells were positively selected for CCR7, yielding a CD45RA+CCR7+ population from which TemRA cells were excluded. Healthy HIV-negative adults with no recently reported acute infections or vaccinations were included as donors. Every donor was a Caucasian adult living in Nashville, Tennessee, USA. After blood collection by leukapheresis, PBMCs were isolated using Ficoll-Histopaque density gradient centrifugation and then cryopreserved in the vapor phase of liquid nitrogen. Purity and quantity of every magnetically sorted T cell population were checked by analytical flow cytometry. Each sorted fraction had its genomic DNA isolated and then quantified by UV absorbance on a Nanodrop 2000c. Including the terminal cysteine and phenylalanine, the CDR3 comprises 12 residues. CDR3 DNA only is kept here, 36 bases in frame from base 1. The V and J ends are trimmed by 3 bases and 7 bases, leaving 6 bases between them. CDR1 and CDR2, looked up from the germline V gene, are WSHSY and SAAADI.

The data originate from a study of shared clonotypes between healthy human individuals (dated by TCRdb to the early 2020s). Some background on the complete study: A few men and two women, aged 18 to 49 years, made up the cohort. For each donor, CD4 naive and CD4 memory were each given three plates, CD8 naive was given two plates, and CD8 memory was given one plate. The study deeply sequenced blood TCR repertoires of about five healthy adults to estimate repertoire size and the extent of clonotype sharing between individuals. To increase sequencing depth and limit assay-specific biases, different laboratories used diverse techniques to prepare libraries and sequence TCR repertoires. Between about 0.94 and 8.9 billion PBMCs per donor were obtained by leukapheresis.

The study at large found these results: Rarefaction of sorted-subset datasets indicated incomplete sequencing despite the large sequencing depth. The genetic and exposure-history diversity represented was limited by the small number of donors. Compared with non-shared clonotypes, the clonotypes found in all four sorted-subset donors had higher generation probabilities. Across a few donors, approximately 5% of naive CD4, approximately 3.5% of naive CD8, 2% to 2.5% of memory CD4, and 0.4% of memory CD8 clonotypes were shared. Naive subsets generally had larger estimated clonotype richness than memory subsets. Based on pairwise subsampling, the degree of clonotype sharing among donors was expected to be affected by sequencing depth. Sampling was limited to blood, and TCR repertoires in tissue likely differ from TCR repertoires in blood.

Sequenced sample: naive CD8+ T cells from PBMCs. The cell subset or site label here, explained by the study, means: CD45RA+CCR7+. The chain couples TRBV10-2 to TRBJ2-2; the D gene is unclear. The source is a man aged 18-30 years in good health. Some clones in this sample may be carry-over from other donors' samples. Here is the DNA: TGCGCCAGCAGTGACGGTGGCGGGGAGCTGTTTTTT. Its protein product is CASSDGGGELFF.